The rows below give T cell receptor beta chains drawn from one sample of a study of blood T cell repertoires in COVID-19. Sequencing was performed with immunoSEQ multiplex PCR; in TCRdb, only in-frame clones are kept and a portion is missing. The sample includes fewer than 200,000 clones, less than 90% of them seen just once. Specimen: peripheral blood. The source is a man aged 55-75 years with acute or convalescent COVID-19. CDR3s include the opening cysteine and the closing phenylalanine or tryptophan.

v_call,j_call,cdr3_aa
TRBV7-2,TRBJ1-2,CASRFDSSYDGYTF
TRBV7-2,TRBJ1-4,CASSGQGFDEKLFF
TRBV18,TRBJ2-1,CASSPNYSSYNEQFF
TRBV6-5,TRBJ1-1,CASTLPTGTEAFF
TRBV5-4,TRBJ1-3,CASSGGLAGSENTIYF
TRBV6-2/TRBV6-3,TRBJ1-5,CASSYVQGVSQPQHF
TRBV21-1,TRBJ2-5,CASSKVGATSGGQETQYF
TRBV10-3,TRBJ2-7,CAAGTSGDYEQYF
TRBV19,TRBJ2-7,CASTTGGNSYEQYF
TRBV5-1,TRBJ2-1,CASSPTVGGGYNEQFF